Below, 18 T cell receptor beta chains from the same sample are listed, as sequenced in a study of T cell repertoires in cytomegalovirus infection. MiXCR, run by TCRdb on the reads, gives a single entry per CDR3 protein. In the table there are 500,000 or so distinct CDR3 sequences, approximately 15% of which are singletons. Sequencing used CD8+ T cells from PBMCs. Receptor source: a human donor in good health (CMV status not recorded). Some clones in this sample may be carry-over from other donors' samples.

The V gene is TRBV7-3, the J gene TRBJ1-1, with D perhaps matching TRBD1 (6 bases). This CDR3 is built from 19 residues. Germline-derived CDR1 and CDR2 are SGHTA and FQGTGA. The V gene lost 3 bases and the J gene lost 1 base, with 24 bases spanning the gap. The CDR3 DNA reads TGTGCCAGCAGCTTCAAGCAGGGGTGGGGTATTATGAAGAACACTGAAGCTTTCTTT. This translates into CASSFKQGWGIMKNTEAFF.

This clonotype was detected many times. The chain has TRBV28 and TRBJ2-1; D may be TRBD1 or TRBD2 (5 bases each). Germline CDR1 MDHEN, CDR2 SYDVKM. Trimming took 2 bases from V and 7 from J, leaving 18 bases between them. This CDR3 contains 16 residues. The CDR3 DNA is TGTGCCAGCAGTTTAACGGGGACCTATTGGTGGAATGAGCAGTTCTTC. Its translation: CASSLTGTYWWNEQFF.

The V gene is TRBV12-3 or TRBV12-4, the J gene TRBJ1-1; possibly TRBD1 for D (6 bases). Trimming cost V 9 bases and J 3 bases, with 20 bases left between them. The CDR3 spans 15 residues. The chain's CDR3 is CARRLKDSGHTEAFF. In DNA form, the CDR3 reads TGTGCCAGAAGGTTAAAGGACAGTGGTCACACTGAAGCTTTCTTT.

This clonotype has only a few counts. The chain is built from TRBV9 and TRBJ2-6, with D hard to call. CDR3 length: 12 residues. Germline V gene data show CDR1 as SGDLS and CDR2 as YYNGEE. Trimming took 7 bases from V and 4 from J, leaving 6 bases between them. The CDR3 DNA sequence: TGTGCCAGCGCCCCGGGGGCCAACGTCCTGACTTTC. It translates to CASAPGANVLTF.

V and J are TRBV20-1 and TRBJ1-1; D gene ambiguous. The CDR3 consists of 13 residues. Trimming left V 3 bases short and J 1 base short, with 9 bases between. CDR1 is DFQATT, CDR2 SNEGSKA, per germline (reference sequence). The CDR3 DNA reads as TGCAGTGCTAGGGATTGGGCGAACACTGAAGCTTTCTTT. Amino acids: CSARDWANTEAFF.

This clonotype was seen repeatedly, ten times or more. The rearrangement uses TRBV19 and TRBJ2-1; 14 bases agree with TRBD2. CDR1 is LNHDA, CDR2 SQIVND, per germline (reference sequence). Trimming cost V 6 bases and J 3 bases; bases outside gene matches: 4. The CDR3 is 16 residues long. CDR3 sequence (DNA): TGTGCCAGTAGGACGGGACTAGCGGGGGTCTACAATGAGCAGTTCTTC. Residues: CASRTGLAGVYNEQFF.

This chain uses TRBV27 with TRBJ1-5; 7 nucleotides line up with TRBD1. V dropped 9 bases and J dropped 4; count of bases not matched to a gene: 18. This CDR3 is 17 amino acids long. Germline V CDR1 and CDR2: MNHEY, SMNVEV (reference sequence). This CDR3 is CASHSPLGDRKNQPQHF. The CDR3 nucleotides are TGTGCCAGTCACTCTCCTCTGGGGGACAGAAAAAATCAGCCCCAGCATTTT.

Ten or more counts support this clonotype. The genes are TRBV7-8 and TRBJ2-5; perhaps TRBD2 as D (5 bases). V was clipped by 4 bases and J by 4 bases, with 10 bases between them. Germline values: CDR1 SGHVS, CDR2 FQNEAQ. The CDR3 covers 13 residues. The CDR3 region has the DNA TGTGCCAGCAGCTCTACTAGAGGAGAGACCCAGTACTTC. Encoded protein: CASSSTRGETQYF.

The table lists this clonotype with many counts. The genes are TRBV5-1 and TRBJ2-1; tentatively, D is TRBD2 (5 bases). Trimming pared 0 bases from V and 7 bases from J, leaving 17 bases between. Per the germline V gene, CDR1 is SGHRS and CDR2 is YFSETQ. The CDR3 totals 16 residues. CDR3 sequence: CASSLARGNGRNEQFF. As DNA, the CDR3 is TGCGCCAGCAGCTTGGCCCGAGGGAATGGCCGGAATGAGCAGTTCTTC.

This clonotype has at least ten counts. The chain recombines TRBV28 with TRBJ2-3; no clear D gene. The germline V gene encodes CDR1 MDHEN and CDR2 SYDVKM. V lost 3 bases, J lost 1 base, and 11 bases lay in between. The CDR3 loop spans 15 amino acids. The CDR3 region is CASSLYATRTDTQYF. Written as DNA, the CDR3 is TGTGCCAGCAGTTTGTACGCCACCCGCACAGATACGCAGTATTTT.

This clonotype has a handful of counts. V is TRBV5-1 and J is TRBJ2-1; D remains unclear. The CDR3 consists of 13 residues. Deletions cut 0 bases from V and 8 bases from J, with 9 bases between. Germline V gene lookup returns CDR1 SGHRS and CDR2 YFSETQ. DNA for the CDR3: TGCGCCAGCAGCTTGGAACGGCTAGATGAGCAGTTCTTC. This translates into CASSLERLDEQFF.

This clonotype was seen at least ten times. The chain joins TRBV27 to TRBJ1-5, with D possibly matching TRBD1 (5 bases). Between the trimmed V and J ends, which lost 5 bases and 6 bases, there was a span of 17 bases. This CDR3 contains 15 residues. Germline CDR1 MNHEY, CDR2 SMNVEV (reference sequence). This CDR3 is CASSVSGFYAQPQHF. CDR3 bases: TGTGCCAGCAGTGTCTCAGGGTTTTATGCTCAGCCCCAGCATTTT.

Turning to this clonotype: A clone one base away is much larger, so this may be a read error. No conserved phenylalanine or tryptophan ends this CDR3, so it is likely a read error. CDR3: CASSQPGLAERGENIQYL. For the CDR3, the DNA is TGCGCCAGCAGCCAGCCGGGACTAGCGGAGCGAGGGGAAAACATTCAGTACTTA. The V gene is TRBV5-1, the J gene TRBJ2-4; TRBD2 matches at 11 bases. With V trimmed by 4 bases and J by 5 bases, 14 bases remained unmatched. Germline V lookup: CDR1 SGHRS, CDR2 YFSETQ. The CDR3 is 18 residues long.

This chain connects TRBV24-1 to TRBJ1-6; D call uncertain. This CDR3 has 14 amino acids. Trimming shortened V by 5 bases and J by 7 bases, and 11 bases separated the two germline ends. In germline, CDR1 is KGHDR, CDR2 SFDVKD. The CDR3, as DNA: TGTGCCACCAGTGCCGCAAGGGAAAATTCACCCCTCCACTTT. This gives the protein CATSAARENSPLHF.

V and J are TRBV4-1 and TRBJ1-2; D is possibly TRBD1 (5 bases). The CDR3 extends over 17 amino acids. Trimming cost V 0 bases and J 2 bases, with 16 bases left between them. The germline gives CDR1 MGHRA, CDR2 YSYEKL. The CDR3 DNA reads as TGCGCCAGCAGCCAAGATCTAGGCCCGGGGGAAAACTATGGCTACACCTTC. It codes for CASSQDLGPGENYGYTF.

As regards this clonotype: A read error may explain this, as a much larger clone is one base away. This chain connects TRBV7-6 to TRBJ2-3; 8 positions agree with TRBD2. J was trimmed by 6 bases and V by 5 bases; bases with no gene match: 13. CDR3 size: 16 residues. CDR1 is SGHVS, CDR2 FNYEAQ, per germline. The CDR3 nucleotides read TGTGCCAGCAGCCCAACCGGGGGGGGGCCGGGGGATACGCAGTATTTT. This sequence encodes CASSPTGGGPGDTQYF.

The CDR3 sequence: CASSGMGVEAFF. DNA of the CDR3: TGTGCCAGCAGTGGAATGGGTGTTGAAGCTTTCTTT. The chain recombines TRBV25-1 with TRBJ1-1; D gene uncertain. Looked up from germline, CDR1 is MGHDK and CDR2 is SYGVNS. V dropped 4 bases and J dropped 7 bases, with 10 bases sitting between them. The CDR3 length is 12 residues.

This clonotype has a count of ten or more. CDR3 in amino acids: CASSLRTGVYEGSPLHF. The CDR3 DNA sequence: TGTGCCAGCAGCTTAAGGACAGGGGTGTACGAGGGTTCACCCCTCCACTTT. The chain combines TRBV7-9 with TRBJ1-6, with 9 bases aligning to TRBD1. CDR1 is SEHNR and CDR2 is FQNEAQ in the germline V gene (reference sequence). The CDR3 sequence is 17 residues long. Trimming removed 2 bases from V and 9 bases from J; junction bases left unmatched: 11.